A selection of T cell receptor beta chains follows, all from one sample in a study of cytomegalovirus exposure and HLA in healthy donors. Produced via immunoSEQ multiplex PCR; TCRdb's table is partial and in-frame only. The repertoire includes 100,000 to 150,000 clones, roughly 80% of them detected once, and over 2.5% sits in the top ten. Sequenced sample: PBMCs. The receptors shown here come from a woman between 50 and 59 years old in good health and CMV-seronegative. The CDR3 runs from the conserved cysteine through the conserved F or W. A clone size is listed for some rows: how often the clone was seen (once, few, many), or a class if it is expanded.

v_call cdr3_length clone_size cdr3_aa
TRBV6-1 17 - CASSEALVTSGFYEQYF
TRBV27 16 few CASAYLTSGRSDTQYF
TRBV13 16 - CASSPGRAWYQETQYF
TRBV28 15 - CASSLGGGNNQPQHF
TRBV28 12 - CASSFRGAEQYF
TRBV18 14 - CASSGQGYGNTIYF
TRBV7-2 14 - CASSLRGQGLGYTF
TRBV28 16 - CASIPGGAPGANVLTF
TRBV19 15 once CASSSTGVMAYEQYF
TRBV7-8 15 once CASSLTSGSSYEQYF
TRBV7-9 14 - CSSSLALGPPEAFF
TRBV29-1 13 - CSVERQGGDGYTF
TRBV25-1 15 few CASSESWALQETQYF
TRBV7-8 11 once CASSTGDTQYF
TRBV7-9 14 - CSSSFGREVGEQFF
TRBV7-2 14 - CASSGQGQGTEQFF
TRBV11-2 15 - CASGGSGIGADTQYF
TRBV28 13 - CASRTEGTDTQYF
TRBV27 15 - CASSLSVAGGDVQYF
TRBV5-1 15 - CASSLAAGGTDTQYF
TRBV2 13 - CASSRGLIYEQYF
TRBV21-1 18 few CASSKGELLSSGANVLTF
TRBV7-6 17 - CASSKGASGTTYNEQFF
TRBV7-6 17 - CASSFHLAGGPADTQYF
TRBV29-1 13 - CSVVVAGSDTQYF
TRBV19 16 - CASMQGTFSGANVLTF
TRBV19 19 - CASSIDRGRGSSYNSPLHF
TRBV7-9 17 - CASSPTTGPATNEKLFF
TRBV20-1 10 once CSAATQEQFF
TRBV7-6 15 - CASSLGGRGYYEQYF
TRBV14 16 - CASSPSGRFSTDTQYF
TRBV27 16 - CASRETSTSPSGEQFF
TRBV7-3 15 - CASSLRAGIANEQFF
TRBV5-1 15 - CASSLQGGGANVLTF
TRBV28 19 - CASSVTNRLLTYSYNEQFF
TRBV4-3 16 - CASSQETGSYNSPLHF
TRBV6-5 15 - CASSPPPGQGETQYF
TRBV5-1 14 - CASSRGDGNQPQHF
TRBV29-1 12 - CSALERAYEQYF
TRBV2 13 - CASSEVRGHEAFF
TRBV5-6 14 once CASSEDPTVYGYTF
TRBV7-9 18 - CSSSLPKGRDSPDNEQFF
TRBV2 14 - CAKWAASSGNTIYF
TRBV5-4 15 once CASSSQGAPPDTQYF
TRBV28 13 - CASSLVQGREQYF
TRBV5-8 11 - CASSPSYEQYF